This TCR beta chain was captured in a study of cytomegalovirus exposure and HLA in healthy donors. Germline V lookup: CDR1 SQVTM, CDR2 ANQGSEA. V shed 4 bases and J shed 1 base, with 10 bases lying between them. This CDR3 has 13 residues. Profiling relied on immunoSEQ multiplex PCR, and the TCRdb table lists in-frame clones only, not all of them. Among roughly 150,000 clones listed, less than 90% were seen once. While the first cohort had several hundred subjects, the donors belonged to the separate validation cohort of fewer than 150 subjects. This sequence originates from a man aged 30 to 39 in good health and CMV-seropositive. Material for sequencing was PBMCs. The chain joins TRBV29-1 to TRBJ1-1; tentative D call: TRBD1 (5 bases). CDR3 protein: CSVAGTWNTEAFF. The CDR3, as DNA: TGCAGCGTTGCAGGGACTTGGAACACTGAAGCTTTCTTT.